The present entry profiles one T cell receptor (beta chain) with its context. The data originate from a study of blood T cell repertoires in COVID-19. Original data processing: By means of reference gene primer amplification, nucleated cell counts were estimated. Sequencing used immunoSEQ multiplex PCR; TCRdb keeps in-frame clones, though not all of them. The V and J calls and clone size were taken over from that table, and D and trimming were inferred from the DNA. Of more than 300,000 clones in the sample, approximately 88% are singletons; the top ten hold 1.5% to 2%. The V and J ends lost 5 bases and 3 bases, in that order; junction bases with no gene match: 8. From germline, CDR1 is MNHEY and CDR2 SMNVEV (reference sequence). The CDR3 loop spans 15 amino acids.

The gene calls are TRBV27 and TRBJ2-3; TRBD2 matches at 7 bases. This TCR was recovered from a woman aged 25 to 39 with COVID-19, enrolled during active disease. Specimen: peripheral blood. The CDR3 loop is CASSPYISGTDTQYF. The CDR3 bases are TGTGCCAGCAGTCCCTATATTAGCGGGACAGATACGCAGTATTTT.